These T cell receptor beta chains were read from a single sample in a study of identical twins. TCRdb analysed the 5' RACE reads with MiXCR anew, one entry per CDR3 protein. The repertoire consists of roughly 720,000 distinct CDR3 sequences, with 18% occurring once and the leading ten covering around 13%. The same sample was also studied in work on T cells expressing NK-cell markers.

The specimen sequenced was PBMCs. All receptors come from a woman aged 18-30 years in good health. Both conserved end residues are part of each CDR3. The D gene is left open where the match is weak. For some rows the clone size is stated as once, few or many, or as a class when expanded; others skip it.

d_gene: NA
v_gene: TRBV5-1
abundance: NA
j_gene: TRBJ1-2
CDR3aa: CASSLGNEGDYTF
CDR3nt: TGCGCCAGCAGCTTGGGGAATGAGGGTGACTACACCTTC

d_gene: NA
v_gene: TRBV6-5
abundance: few
j_gene: TRBJ1-6
CDR3aa: CASSYSLAFGSSPLHF
CDR3nt: TGTGCCAGCAGTTACTCTTTGGCGTTCGGCAGCTCACCCCTCCACTTT

d_gene: TRBD1
v_gene: TRBV5-1
abundance: few
j_gene: TRBJ2-7
CDR3aa: CASSFGQDYYEQYF
CDR3nt: TGCGCCAGCAGCTTCGGACAGGATTACTACGAGCAGTACTTC

d_gene: NA
v_gene: TRBV15
abundance: NA
j_gene: TRBJ2-5
CDR3aa: CATGISSETQYF
CDR3nt: TGTGCCACTGGAATCAGCTCGGAGACCCAGTACTTC

d_gene: NA
v_gene: TRBV10-1
abundance: NA
j_gene: TRBJ2-7
CDR3aa: CASSESVVASPYF
CDR3nt: TGCGCCAGCAGTGAGTCAGTGGTAGCAAGTCCGTACTTC

d_gene: NA
v_gene: TRBV5-1
abundance: NA
j_gene: TRBJ2-5
CDR3aa: CASSPNPPGLLQETQYF
CDR3nt: TGCGCCAGCAGTCCGAATCCCCCGGGACTGTTACAAGAGACCCAGTACTTC

d_gene: NA
v_gene: TRBV5-1
abundance: NA
j_gene: TRBJ2-3
CDR3aa: CASSLNWGTDTQYF
CDR3nt: TGCGCCAGCAGCTTGAATTGGGGAACAGATACGCAGTATTTT

d_gene: TRBD1
v_gene: TRBV5-1
abundance: many
j_gene: TRBJ2-2
CDR3aa: CASSPIPGQEDTGELFF
CDR3nt: TGCGCCAGCAGTCCTATTCCGGGACAGGAGGACACCGGGGAGCTGTTTTTT

d_gene: NA
v_gene: TRBV20-1
abundance: few
j_gene: TRBJ2-3
CDR3aa: CSARGRYDTQYF
CDR3nt: TGCAGTGCTAGAGGGAGGTACGATACGCAGTATTTT

d_gene: NA
v_gene: TRBV5-1
abundance: NA
j_gene: TRBJ1-1
CDR3aa: CASSLEPGAGTEAFF
CDR3nt: TGCGCCAGCAGCTTGGAGCCGGGGGCGGGAACTGAAGCTTTCTTT

d_gene: NA
v_gene: TRBV27
abundance: once
j_gene: TRBJ2-7
CDR3aa: CASSIGQTDYEQYF
CDR3nt: TGTGCCAGCTCAATCGGGCAGACAGATTACGAGCAGTACTTC

d_gene: NA
v_gene: TRBV7-9
abundance: NA
j_gene: TRBJ1-6
CDR3aa: CASSLGDLPLHF
CDR3nt: TGTGCCAGCAGCTTAGGGGACCTACCCCTCCACTTT

d_gene: TRBD1
v_gene: TRBV7-2
abundance: many
j_gene: TRBJ2-7
CDR3aa: CASSLGGGQGTYEQYF
CDR3nt: TGTGCCAGCAGCTTAGGGGGGGGACAGGGGACCTACGAGCAGTACTTC

d_gene: TRBD2
v_gene: TRBV20-1
abundance: few
j_gene: TRBJ2-7
CDR3aa: CSAGWGRGYEQYF
CDR3nt: TGCAGTGCTGGATGGGGGAGGGGCTACGAGCAGTACTTC

d_gene: TRBD2
v_gene: TRBV20-1
abundance: few
j_gene: TRBJ2-3
CDR3aa: CSARLAGPDTQYF
CDR3nt: TGCAGTGCTAGACTAGCGGGACCTGATACGCAGTATTTT

d_gene: TRBD2
v_gene: TRBV2
abundance: once
j_gene: TRBJ2-1
CDR3aa: CASSTSGRALRSYNEQFF
CDR3nt: TGTGCCAGCAGTACTAGCGGGAGGGCCTTACGTTCCTACAATGAGCAGTTCTTC

d_gene: NA
v_gene: TRBV5-1
abundance: many
j_gene: TRBJ1-1
CDR3aa: CASSLGPNTEAFF
CDR3nt: TGTGCCAGCAGTTTAGGTCCGAACACTGAAGCTTTCTTT

d_gene: NA
v_gene: TRBV12-3/TRBV12-4
abundance: few
j_gene: TRBJ1-1
CDR3aa: CASGPKAFF
CDR3nt: TGTGCCAGCGGGCCGAAAGCTTTCTTT

d_gene: TRBD1
v_gene: TRBV6-1
abundance: few
j_gene: TRBJ2-3
CDR3aa: CASSLTGEADTQYF
CDR3nt: TGTGCCAGCAGCCTGACAGGGGAAGCAGATACGCAGTATTTT